This T cell receptor beta chain was identified during a study of cytomegalovirus exposure and HLA in healthy donors. A multiplex PCR was run with 60 Vbeta primers and 13 Jbeta primers. Sequenced by immunoSEQ multiplex PCR; TCRdb stores in-frame clones only, minus some. The sample records approximately 190,000 clones, 82% being singletons. Healthy people donating bone marrow made up the donors. Study-level findings and limits: Later work associated roughly 17,000 TCR beta sequences with HLA alleles at 0.05 false discovery rate. It was reported that TCR beta sequences correctly inferred the HLA-A and HLA-B alleles for most subjects.

Trimming took 2 bases from V and 6 from J, leaving 8 bases between them. The CDR3 has 11 amino acids. Per germline, CDR1 GTSNPN and CDR2 SVGIG (reference sequence). As concerns this clone: Its antigen remains unknown.

Sequencing used PBMCs. The source is a boy aged 2 to 9 in good health and CMV-seronegative. The V and J genes are TRBV30 and TRBJ2-7, with D maybe TRBD2 (6 bases). This chain's CDR3 is CAWSPGGEQYF. As DNA, the CDR3 is TGTGCCTGGAGTCCCGGGGGCGAGCAGTACTTC.